This is a list of T cell receptor beta chains from one sample in a study of graft-versus-host responses after intestinal transplantation. Some clones are missing from TCRdb's copy, which holds only in-frame ones; the method was immunoSEQ multiplex PCR. The profile shows 20,000 to 25,000 clones, around two fifths of them singletons. The sequenced sample was alloreactive CD8+ T cells from a mixed lymphocyte reaction culture, obtained before intestinal transplant. These receptors were collected from a human patient who received an intestinal transplant. Each CDR3 is given with its conserved first and last residue. Fields, in order: J gene, V gene, CDR3 length, CDR3 protein.

J gene: TRBJ1-1
V gene: TRBV27
CDR3 length: 14
CDR3 protein: CASSLGQVGSEAFF

J gene: TRBJ1-1
V gene: TRBV7-2
CDR3 length: 15
CDR3 protein: CASSLVGGAGTEAFF

J gene: TRBJ2-2
V gene: TRBV7-6
CDR3 length: 16
CDR3 protein: CASSLAQAGATGELFF

J gene: TRBJ1-2
V gene: TRBV2
CDR3 length: 14
CDR3 protein: CASSSRQGLSGYTF

J gene: TRBJ2-1
V gene: TRBV7-9
CDR3 length: 14
CDR3 protein: CASSLGQTYNEQFF

J gene: TRBJ2-1
V gene: TRBV7-9
CDR3 length: 18
CDR3 protein: CASSLGTGGMTAKNEQFF

J gene: TRBJ2-7
V gene: TRBV2
CDR3 length: 14
CDR3 protein: CASKILAGGDEQYF

J gene: TRBJ2-3
V gene: TRBV6-6
CDR3 length: 13
CDR3 protein: CASSLGAGNTQYF

J gene: TRBJ2-5
V gene: TRBV9
CDR3 length: 15
CDR3 protein: CASSVEAGGGETQYF

J gene: TRBJ2-7
V gene: TRBV5-6
CDR3 length: 14
CDR3 protein: CASSFGQGSYEQYF